This record looks at one TCR beta chain sequence and its context. No antigen is known for it. The CDR3 contains 13 residues. Per the germline V gene, CDR1 is GTSNPN and CDR2 is SVGIG (reference sequence). V was cut by 5 bases and J by 3 bases, with 11 bases left in between. CD45RO/CCR7/CD25/CD127/CD95/CD27 separated CD4+ naive, central memory, regulatory and stem cell-like memory cells by sorting. This specimen belongs to a study of beta chain features in type 1 diabetes. Study in general: No age, gender or cell yield differences were seen between patients and healthy donors.

Study-level results: In all four CD4+ subsets, TCRB CDR3 length was significantly, moderately reduced in type 1 diabetes.

Sequencing targeted expressed TCRB transcripts, as all isolated RNA had been reverse transcribed. Some clones are missing from TCRdb's copy, which holds only in-frame ones; the method was immunoSEQ multiplex PCR. The sample includes some 290,000 clones, about 23% of them seen just once. The sample consisted of naive CD4+ T cells from blood. The clonotype originates from a woman under 40 with type 1 diabetes. The gene calls are TRBV30 and TRBJ1-5; D is uncertain. The CDR3 reads CAWAGIDNQPQHF. In DNA form, the CDR3 reads TGTGCCTGGGCGGGAATCGACAATCAGCCCCAGCATTTT.